Listed below are T cell receptor beta chains from one sample, sequenced in a study of T cell responses to AZD1222 COVID-19 vaccine. Produced via immunoSEQ multiplex PCR; TCRdb's table is partial and in-frame only. This table holds more than 95,000 clones, more than 75% found once. This sample comprised peripheral blood, obtained 28 days after the second dose of the MenACWY control vaccine. These receptors all come from an adult who received the MenACWY meningococcal vaccine as a control. Both conserved end residues are part of each CDR3. A D gene is named only where the DNA matches it firmly. Size values are once, few and many counts, or a class for expanded clones, and some rows have none.

clone_size	d_call	j_call	v_call	cdr3_aa	cdr3_nt
NA	TRBD2	TRBJ2-1	TRBV27	CASSRGLAVYDNEQFF	TGTGCCAGCAGCCGGGGACTAGCGGTTTATGACAATGAGCAGTTCTTC
NA	TRBD2	TRBJ2-5	TRBV2	CASSEGLAGGAETQYF	TGTGCCAGCAGCGAGGGACTAGCGGGAGGGGCAGAGACCCAGTACTTC
NA	NA	TRBJ2-7	TRBV6-5	CASSYNRQTDEQYF	TGTGCCAGCAGTTACAACAGGCAGACCGACGAGCAGTACTTC
NA	TRBD1	TRBJ1-6	TRBV2	CASRGQGSYNSPLHF	TGTGCCAGCAGGGGACAGGGTTCCTATAATTCACCCCTCCACTTT
NA	TRBD1	TRBJ1-2	TRBV10-3	CAIMGTGGYGYTF	TGTGCCATCATGGGGACAGGGGGCTATGGCTACACCTTC
once	NA	TRBJ1-2	TRBV7-9	CASSASGANYGYTF	TGTGCCAGCAGCGCCTCAGGGGCGAACTATGGCTACACCTTC
NA	NA	TRBJ1-4	TRBV24-1	CDERGRINEKLFF	TGTGATGAGCGGGGCAGGATTAATGAAAAACTGTTTTTT
NA	NA	TRBJ1-6	TRBV4-2	CASSQDSWNSPLHF	TGTGCCAGCAGCCAGGACAGCTGGAATTCACCCCTCCACTTT
NA	NA	TRBJ2-7	TRBV21-1	CYRDREAEQYF	TGCTACCGGGACAGGGAGGCCGAGCAGTACTTC
NA	NA	TRBJ1-5	TRBV11-2	CASSLDRNQPQHF	TGTGCCAGCAGCTTAGATCGCAATCAGCCCCAGCATTTT